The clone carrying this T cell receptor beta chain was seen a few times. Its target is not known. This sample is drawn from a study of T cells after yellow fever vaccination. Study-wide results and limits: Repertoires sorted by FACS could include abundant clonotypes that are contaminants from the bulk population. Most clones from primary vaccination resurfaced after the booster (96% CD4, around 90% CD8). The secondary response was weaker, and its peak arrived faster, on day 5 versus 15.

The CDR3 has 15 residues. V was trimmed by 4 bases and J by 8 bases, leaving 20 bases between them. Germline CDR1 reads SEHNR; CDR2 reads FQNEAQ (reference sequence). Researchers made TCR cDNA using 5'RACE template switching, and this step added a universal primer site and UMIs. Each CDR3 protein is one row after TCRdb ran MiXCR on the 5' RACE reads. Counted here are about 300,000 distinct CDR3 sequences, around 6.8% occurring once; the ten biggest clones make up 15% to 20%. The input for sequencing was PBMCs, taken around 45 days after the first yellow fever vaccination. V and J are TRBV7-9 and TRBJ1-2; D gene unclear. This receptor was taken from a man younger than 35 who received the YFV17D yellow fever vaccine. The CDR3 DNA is TGTGCCAGCAGCTCGTGGGGTGTTGTAGAGGCGGGCTACACCTTC. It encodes CASSSWGVVEAGYTF.